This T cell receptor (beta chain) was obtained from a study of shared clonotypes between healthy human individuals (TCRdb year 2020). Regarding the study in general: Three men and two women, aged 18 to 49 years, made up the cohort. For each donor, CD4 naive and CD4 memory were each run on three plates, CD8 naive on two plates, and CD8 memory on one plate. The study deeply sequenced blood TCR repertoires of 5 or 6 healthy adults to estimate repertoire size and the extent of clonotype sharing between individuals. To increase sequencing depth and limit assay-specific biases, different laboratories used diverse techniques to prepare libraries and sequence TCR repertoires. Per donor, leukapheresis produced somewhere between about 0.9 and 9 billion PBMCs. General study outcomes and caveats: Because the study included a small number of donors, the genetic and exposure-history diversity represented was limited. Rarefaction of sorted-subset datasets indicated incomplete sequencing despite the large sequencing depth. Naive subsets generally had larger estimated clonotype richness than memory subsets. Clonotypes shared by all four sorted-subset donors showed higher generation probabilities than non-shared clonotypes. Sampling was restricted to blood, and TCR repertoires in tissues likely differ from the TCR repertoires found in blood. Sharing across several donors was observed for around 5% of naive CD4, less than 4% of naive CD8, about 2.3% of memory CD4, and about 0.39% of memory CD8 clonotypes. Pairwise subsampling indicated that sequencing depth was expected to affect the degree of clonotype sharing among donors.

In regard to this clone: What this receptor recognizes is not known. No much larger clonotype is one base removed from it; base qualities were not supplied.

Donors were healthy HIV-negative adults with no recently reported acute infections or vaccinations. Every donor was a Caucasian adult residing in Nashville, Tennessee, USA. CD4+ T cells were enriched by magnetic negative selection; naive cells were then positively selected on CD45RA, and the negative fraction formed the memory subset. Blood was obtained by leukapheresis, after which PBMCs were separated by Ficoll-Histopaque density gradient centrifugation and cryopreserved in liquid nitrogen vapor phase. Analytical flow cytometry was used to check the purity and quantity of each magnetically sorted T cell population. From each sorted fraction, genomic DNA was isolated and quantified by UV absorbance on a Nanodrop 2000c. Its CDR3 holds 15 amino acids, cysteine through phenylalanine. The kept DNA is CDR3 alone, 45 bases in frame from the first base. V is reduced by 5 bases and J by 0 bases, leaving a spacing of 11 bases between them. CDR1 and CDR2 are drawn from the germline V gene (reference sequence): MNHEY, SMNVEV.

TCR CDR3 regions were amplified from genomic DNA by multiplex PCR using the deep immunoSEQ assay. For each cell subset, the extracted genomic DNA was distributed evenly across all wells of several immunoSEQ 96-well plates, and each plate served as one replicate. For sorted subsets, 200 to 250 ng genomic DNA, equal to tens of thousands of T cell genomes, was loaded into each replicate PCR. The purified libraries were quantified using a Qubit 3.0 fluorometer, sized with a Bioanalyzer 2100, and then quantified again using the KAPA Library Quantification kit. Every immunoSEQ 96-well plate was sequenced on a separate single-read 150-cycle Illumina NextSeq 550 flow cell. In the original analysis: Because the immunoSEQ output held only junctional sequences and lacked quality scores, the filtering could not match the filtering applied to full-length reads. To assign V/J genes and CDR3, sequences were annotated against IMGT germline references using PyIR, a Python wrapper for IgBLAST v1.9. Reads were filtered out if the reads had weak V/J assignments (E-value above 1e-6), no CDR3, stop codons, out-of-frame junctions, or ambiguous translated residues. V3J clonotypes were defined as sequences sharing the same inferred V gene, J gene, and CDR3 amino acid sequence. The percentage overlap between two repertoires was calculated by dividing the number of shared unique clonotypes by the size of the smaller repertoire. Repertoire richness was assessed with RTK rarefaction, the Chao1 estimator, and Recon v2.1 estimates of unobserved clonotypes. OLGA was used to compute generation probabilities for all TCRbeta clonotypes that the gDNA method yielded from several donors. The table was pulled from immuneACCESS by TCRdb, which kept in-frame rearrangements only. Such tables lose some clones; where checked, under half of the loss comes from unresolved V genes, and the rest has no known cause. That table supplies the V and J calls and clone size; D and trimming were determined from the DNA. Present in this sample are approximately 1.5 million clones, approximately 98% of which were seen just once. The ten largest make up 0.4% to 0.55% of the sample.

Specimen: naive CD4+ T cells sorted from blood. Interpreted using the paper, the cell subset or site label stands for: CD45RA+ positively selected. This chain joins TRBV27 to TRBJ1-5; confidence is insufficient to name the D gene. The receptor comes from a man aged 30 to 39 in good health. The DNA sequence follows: TGTGCCAGCAGTGCAGGAATATATAGCAATCAGCCCCAGCATTTT. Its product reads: CASSAGIYSNQPQHF.